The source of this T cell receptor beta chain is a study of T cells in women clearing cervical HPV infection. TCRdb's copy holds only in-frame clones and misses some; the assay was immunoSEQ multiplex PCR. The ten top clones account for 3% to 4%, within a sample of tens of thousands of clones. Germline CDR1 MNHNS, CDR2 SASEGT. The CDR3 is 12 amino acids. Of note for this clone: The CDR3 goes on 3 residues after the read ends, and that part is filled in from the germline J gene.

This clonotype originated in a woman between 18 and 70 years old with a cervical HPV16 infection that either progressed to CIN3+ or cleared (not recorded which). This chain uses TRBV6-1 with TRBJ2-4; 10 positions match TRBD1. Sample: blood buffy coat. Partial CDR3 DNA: TGTGCCAGCAGTGTGGACAGGGGGTAT. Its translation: CASSVDRGY. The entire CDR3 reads CASSVDRGYQYF.